Listed below are T cell receptor beta chains from one sample, sequenced in a study of blood T cell repertoires in COVID-19. The protocol was immunoSEQ multiplex PCR, while the TCRdb copy is restricted to in-frame clones and leaves out a portion. This sample has 180,000 or so clones, with approximately 85% found just once. Sequencing input: peripheral blood. These receptors were obtained from a woman of 80 years or more with acute or convalescent COVID-19. Both conserved end residues are part of each CDR3. D genes are given only for firm matches.

V gene,J gene,D gene,CDR3 protein
TRBV5-1,TRBJ2-2,.,CASSRVGGAGELFF
TRBV7-9,TRBJ1-5,.,CASSLFGGINQPQHF
TRBV20-1,TRBJ2-6,.,CSASKGGLGANVLTF
TRBV10-3,TRBJ1-3,TRBD1,CAISLGQARDTIYF
TRBV29-1,TRBJ2-5,.,CSVEEGFETQYF
TRBV5-1,TRBJ2-1,TRBD1,CASSTGGDSYNEQFF
TRBV6-5,TRBJ2-3,.,CASTPTRQSTDTQYF
TRBV1,TRBJ2-3,.,CTSSGLGTRTDTQYF
TRBV15,TRBJ1-5,.,CATSRDLTVSNQPQHF
TRBV2,TRBJ2-3,.,CASSERTFSTDTQYF
TRBV3-1/TRBV3-2,TRBJ1-2,.,CASSQDGRYGYTF
TRBV11-3,TRBJ2-5,.,CASSLGTTKETQYF
TRBV9,TRBJ2-7,TRBD1,CASSGTGQPYEQYF
TRBV5-1,TRBJ2-1,TRBD2,CASRVGLADYNEQFF
TRBV7-6,TRBJ2-3,.,CASSLDGGGGPDTQYF
TRBV27,TRBJ2-6,TRBD1,CASSPTGGRSGANVLTF
TRBV6-6,TRBJ1-1,TRBD1,CASSQWDRGNTEAFF
TRBV9,TRBJ2-7,TRBD1,CASSPSSGTGDEQYF
TRBV5-1,TRBJ1-1,.,CASSLSPGAEAFF
TRBV19,TRBJ2-3,.,CASSRAGGTDTQYF
TRBV2,TRBJ1-5,TRBD1,CASRRAGGDQPQHF
TRBV27,TRBJ1-1,TRBD1,CASSPGTGGSEAFF
TRBV7-2,TRBJ2-7,.,CASSLDRAEQYF
TRBV18,TRBJ2-7,TRBD1,CASSRDRDRFEQYF
TRBV29-1,TRBJ1-4,TRBD1,CSVGKREGANEKLFF
TRBV19,TRBJ2-2,.,CASSDPGLTGELFF
TRBV5-1,TRBJ1-1,TRBD1,CASSLDTGTGGTEAFF
TRBV6-5,TRBJ1-3,TRBD1,CASSYGQGAGNTIYF
TRBV9,TRBJ2-2,.,CASSVGQGYTGELFF
TRBV4-1,TRBJ2-2,.,CASSREGADPPGELFF
TRBV5-8,TRBJ2-3,.,CASSRGTRHGDTQYF
TRBV5-6,TRBJ1-2,TRBD1,CASSPQGGYGYTF
TRBV27,TRBJ1-5,.,CASSFSGNQPQHF
TRBV5-4,TRBJ2-7,.,CASSYERGLSYEQYF
TRBV19,TRBJ2-3,TRBD2,CASRTSGDTDTQYF
TRBV15,TRBJ2-3,.,CATSRGGTWGGTDTQYF
TRBV7-9,TRBJ1-1,.,CASSARTGMNTEAFF
TRBV5-4,TRBJ2-3,TRBD2,CASSDRLAGADTQYF
TRBV29-1,TRBJ1-2,.,CSVGGQTSPLNYGYTF
TRBV25-1,TRBJ1-2,TRBD1,CASSFRGDGYTF
TRBV6-5,TRBJ1-2,.,CASRPREANYGYTF
TRBV2,TRBJ1-4,TRBD1,CASSPTGREKLFF
TRBV7-2,TRBJ2-7,.,CASSLIGAPGEQYF
TRBV7-2,TRBJ1-5,TRBD1,CASSPDRGGQPQHF
TRBV10-1,TRBJ1-5,.,CASSEGQSNQPQHF
TRBV7-3,TRBJ2-3,TRBD1,CASSLIGTGRTDTQYF
TRBV6-1,TRBJ2-1,.,CASSELGRSSYNEQFF
TRBV29-1,TRBJ1-4,.,CSVEEGVGEKLFF
TRBV29-1,TRBJ1-2,TRBD1,CSLRDRNAYGYTF
TRBV18,TRBJ1-1,.,CASSPQEAATEAFF
TRBV27,TRBJ1-2,TRBD1,CASKIFQGAGYGYTF
TRBV5-4,TRBJ1-1,.,CASKAAVNTEAFF